Listed below are T cell receptor beta chains from one sample, sequenced in a study of Graves' ophthalmopathy and Graves' hyperthyroidism. From the multiplex PCR reads, TCRdb called clonotypes with MiXCR, one entry per CDR3 protein. The profile shows about 660,000 distinct CDR3 sequences, about 40% of them singletons. Sequencing input: peripheral blood. The receptors were gathered from an adult man with Graves' ophthalmopathy. Both conserved end residues are trimmed from each CDR3. Fields, in order: V gene, CDR3 length, J gene, D gene, CDR3 protein. The D gene is left open where the match is weak.

V gene: TRBV27
CDR3 length: 16
J gene: TRBJ1-6
D gene: NA
CDR3 protein: ASSLIPRTSQANSPLH

V gene: TRBV7-3
CDR3 length: 13
J gene: TRBJ2-5
D gene: TRBD2
CDR3 protein: ASSLLAGVGQTQY

V gene: TRBV29-1
CDR3 length: 12
J gene: TRBJ2-7
D gene: NA
CDR3 protein: SVCIGEPLYEQY

V gene: TRBV12-3/TRBV12-4
CDR3 length: 11
J gene: TRBJ1-5
D gene: NA
CDR3 protein: ASSWTPPQPQH

V gene: TRBV19
CDR3 length: 15
J gene: TRBJ1-5
D gene: TRBD1
CDR3 protein: ASSTLRGGDGNQPQH

V gene: TRBV29-1
CDR3 length: 11
J gene: TRBJ2-7
D gene: NA
CDR3 protein: SVSAGETYEQY

V gene: TRBV7-2
CDR3 length: 13
J gene: TRBJ2-5
D gene: NA
CDR3 protein: ASSLGRGIQETQY

V gene: TRBV5-1
CDR3 length: 13
J gene: TRBJ2-2
D gene: TRBD2
CDR3 protein: ASSLASGGTGELF

V gene: TRBV5-1
CDR3 length: 13
J gene: TRBJ1-1
D gene: NA
CDR3 protein: ASSLGRVVNTEAF

V gene: TRBV19
CDR3 length: 15
J gene: TRBJ1-4
D gene: NA
CDR3 protein: ASSINGGFGTNEKLF

V gene: TRBV19
CDR3 length: 15
J gene: TRBJ1-5
D gene: TRBD1
CDR3 protein: ASRSYGTGTINQPQH

V gene: TRBV4-2
CDR3 length: 15
J gene: TRBJ2-5
D gene: TRBD2
CDR3 protein: ASSQLAGGPFHETQY

V gene: TRBV12-3/TRBV12-4
CDR3 length: 12
J gene: TRBJ1-4
D gene: NA
CDR3 protein: ASSLTEGGEKLF

V gene: TRBV7-4
CDR3 length: 15
J gene: TRBJ1-3
D gene: NA
CDR3 protein: ASSLGRGGRLVNTIY

V gene: TRBV10-3
CDR3 length: 11
J gene: TRBJ1-6
D gene: NA
CDR3 protein: ASSGRGDSPLH

V gene: TRBV12-3/TRBV12-4
CDR3 length: 12
J gene: TRBJ1-4
D gene: TRBD1
CDR3 protein: ASRLGTGNEKLF

V gene: TRBV12-3/TRBV12-4
CDR3 length: 14
J gene: TRBJ1-4
D gene: NA
CDR3 protein: AISDPGGANYEKLF

V gene: TRBV12-3/TRBV12-4
CDR3 length: 11
J gene: TRBJ2-2
D gene: NA
CDR3 protein: ASKTGNTGELF

V gene: TRBV13
CDR3 length: 13
J gene: TRBJ1-5
D gene: TRBD1
CDR3 protein: ASSLGRTGAQPQH

V gene: TRBV15
CDR3 length: 12
J gene: TRBJ1-2
D gene: NA
CDR3 protein: ATSRGSANYGYT

V gene: TRBV7-9
CDR3 length: 17
J gene: TRBJ2-5
D gene: TRBD2
CDR3 protein: ASSPTPRWAGGPGETQY

V gene: TRBV5-1
CDR3 length: 12
J gene: TRBJ2-7
D gene: TRBD1
CDR3 protein: ASRDLGQGYEQY

V gene: TRBV7-8
CDR3 length: 17
J gene: TRBJ2-2
D gene: NA
CDR3 protein: ASSYRDIGRRVVTGELF

V gene: TRBV7-9
CDR3 length: 13
J gene: TRBJ1-1
D gene: NA
CDR3 protein: ASGLGPTLATEAF

V gene: TRBV5-1
CDR3 length: 12
J gene: TRBJ1-1
D gene: NA
CDR3 protein: ASSFAVGNTEAF

V gene: TRBV7-9
CDR3 length: 13
J gene: TRBJ2-7
D gene: TRBD2
CDR3 protein: ASSLGGLAQYEQY

V gene: TRBV10-2
CDR3 length: 11
J gene: TRBJ2-5
D gene: NA
CDR3 protein: ASSDLGKETQY

V gene: TRBV20-1
CDR3 length: 14
J gene: TRBJ1-1
D gene: NA
CDR3 protein: SARGLPTGGNTEAF

V gene: TRBV24-1
CDR3 length: 14
J gene: TRBJ2-7
D gene: NA
CDR3 protein: ATSAPVRVQTYEQY

V gene: TRBV6-5
CDR3 length: 12
J gene: TRBJ2-7
D gene: NA
CDR3 protein: ASSFKTTHYEQY

V gene: TRBV27
CDR3 length: 11
J gene: TRBJ2-5
D gene: NA
CDR3 protein: ASSSRGTPTQY

V gene: TRBV29-1
CDR3 length: 12
J gene: TRBJ2-1
D gene: TRBD2
CDR3 protein: SGTGLAGSNEQF

V gene: TRBV20-1
CDR3 length: 11
J gene: TRBJ2-5
D gene: NA
CDR3 protein: SAPPPLGETQY

V gene: TRBV7-9
CDR3 length: 10
J gene: TRBJ2-1
D gene: NA
CDR3 protein: ASSLGYNEQF

V gene: TRBV7-9
CDR3 length: 16
J gene: TRBJ2-7
D gene: TRBD1
CDR3 protein: ASSPYSPTGLIEYEQY

V gene: TRBV7-3
CDR3 length: 14
J gene: TRBJ2-7
D gene: TRBD1
CDR3 protein: ASSSPGQEVPYEQY